These 9 T cell receptor beta chains were sequenced from one sample in a study of blood T cell repertoires in COVID-19. Sequencing was performed with immunoSEQ multiplex PCR; in TCRdb, only in-frame clones are kept and a portion is missing. The profile shows around 380,000 clones, around 87% of them singletons. Input material: PBMCs or T cells enriched from blood (not recorded which). The receptors were gathered from a man aged 30 to 45 who had recovered from COVID-19.

This clone was seen only a few times. The rearrangement uses TRBV10-3 and TRBJ2-7; D remains unclear. The V end was cut by 0 bases, the J end by 3 bases, with 12 bases between. CDR1 is ENHRY and CDR2 is SYGVKD in the germline V gene. The CDR3 is made up of 15 amino acids. CDR3 sequence: CAISESRGRDYEQYF. The CDR3 DNA sequence: TGTGCCATCAGTGAGTCCCGCGGCAGAGACTACGAGCAGTACTTC.

This clone was seen just once. In DNA, the CDR3 is TGTGCCAGTAGTGTGGACAGGGGACAAGAGACCCAGTACTTC. Amino acid sequence: CASSVDRGQETQYF. The chain combines TRBV19 with TRBJ2-5; TRBD1 matches at 9 bases. Germline V gene data show CDR1 as LNHDA and CDR2 as SQIVND (reference sequence). Trimming at V came to 5 bases and at J to 2 bases, leaving 3 bases not matched to a gene. CDR3 length equals 14 residues.

V usage is TRBV5-6 and J usage is TRBJ1-2, with 8 bases lining up with TRBD1. The CDR3 spans 14 residues. Trimming cost V 4 bases and J 4 bases; bases outside gene matches: 6. CDR1 SGHDT and CDR2 YYEEEE come from the germline V gene. The CDR3 DNA reads as TGTGCCAGCAGCCCGGGACAGGAACGCTATGGCTACACCTTC. This translates into CASSPGQERYGYTF.

The rearrangement uses TRBV3-1 (or the pseudogene TRBV3-2) and TRBJ2-2, with 7 bases that match TRBD2. CDR1 and CDR2 (germline): LGHDT, YNNKEL (reference sequence). CDR3 length equals 13 residues. J was trimmed by 2 bases and V by 8 bases; bases with no gene match: 2. The CDR3 region is CASRGVNTGELFF. The CDR3 DNA is TGTGCCAGCCGGGGGGTTAACACCGGGGAGCTGTTTTTT.

J is TRBJ2-7 and V is TRBV19, with a tentative D call TRBD1 (6 bases). The germline V gene encodes CDR1 LNHDA and CDR2 SQIVND (reference sequence). The CDR3 has 15 amino acids. Trimming stripped 11 bases from V and 3 bases from J, with 23 bases between. Written as DNA, the CDR3 is TGTGCCTTCACGGGCACAGGGAAAATGGTCTACGAGCAGTACTTC. As protein: CAFTGTGKMVYEQYF.

This rearrangement joins TRBV5-8 to TRBJ1-5; D is undetermined. Per germline, CDR1 SGHTS and CDR2 YDEGEE. The CDR3 totals 13 residues. V lost 1 base and J 7 bases, leaving 9 bases between the germline ends. Here the CDR3 reads CASSLHGLQPQHF. CDR3 sequence (DNA): TGTGCCAGCAGCTTGCACGGGTTACAGCCCCAGCATTTT. Full variable domain (missing parts from reference TRBV5-8 and TRBJ1-5): EAGVTQSPTHLIKTRGQQATLRCSPISGHTSVYWYQQALGLGLQFLLWYDEGEERNRGNFPPRFSGRQFPNYSSELNVNALELEDSALYLCASSLHGLQPQHFGDGTRLSIL.

The CDR3 DNA is TGTGCCAGCGGTCCGGATCAGCCCCAGCATTTT. This translates into CASGPDQPQHF. V usage is TRBV2 and J usage is TRBJ1-5; no definite D call. Germline CDR1 reads SNHLY; CDR2 reads FYNNEI. The CDR3 length is 11 residues. V was shortened by 8 bases and J by 5 bases, with 7 bases between the two germline ends.

The rearrangement uses TRBV30 and TRBJ2-5; unclear D gene. V lost 4 bases to trimming and J lost 2 bases, with 14 bases between them. Germline CDR1 reads GTSNPN; CDR2 reads SVGIG (reference sequence). The CDR3 has 14 amino acids. The CDR3 loop reads CAWNKFSRQETQYF. In nucleotides, the CDR3 is TGTGCCTGGAATAAGTTTAGTCGTCAAGAGACCCAGTACTTC.

The V call is TRBV4-2, the J call TRBJ1-1; TRBD1 is a possible D gene (6 bases). Germline CDR1 reads LGHNA; CDR2 reads YNFKEQ. CDR3 length equals 14 residues. Trimming removed 6 bases from V and 3 bases from J, with 14 bases in between. In DNA, the CDR3 is TGTGCCAGCAGTCAGGGGTCCTGGGACACTGAAGCTTTCTTT. Translation: CASSQGSWDTEAFF.